The next 12 T cell receptor beta chains were all read from a single sample in a study of shared clonotypes between healthy human individuals. Sequencing was performed with immunoSEQ multiplex PCR; in TCRdb, only in-frame clones are kept and a portion is missing. The data contain more than 1.2 million clones, 98% of them singletons. The specimen was naive CD4+ T cells sorted from blood. Subset meaning: CD45RA+ positively selected. These receptor sequences come from a man aged 25 to 45 in good health.

The sample holds one count of this clone. The genes are TRBV7-8 and TRBJ2-1; D assignment may be TRBD1 or TRBD2 (6 bases each). CDR1 is SGHVS, CDR2 FQNEAQ, per germline. The CDR3 consists of 16 residues. V lost 5 bases to trimming and J lost 4 bases, with 18 bases between them. CDR3: CASSLRGEAVYNEQFF. Written as DNA, the CDR3 is TGTGCCAGCAGCCTTAGGGGGGAAGCGGTTTACAATGAGCAGTTCTTC.

The V and J genes are TRBV7-9 and TRBJ2-7; TRBD1 aligns across 8 bases. V shed 3 bases and J 5 bases; nucleotides not matched to a gene: 6. Germline CDR1 is SEHNR and CDR2 is FQNEAQ (reference sequence). The CDR3 has 14 amino acids. The CDR3 coding sequence is TGTGCCAGCAGCTTCCGGACAGGGTTAGACGAGCAGTACTTC. This codes for CASSFRTGLDEQYF.

Of note for this clone: In the same sample, other DNA sequences code for this CDR3. This chain joins TRBV18 and TRBJ1-1; a possible D gene is TRBD1 (6 bases). This CDR3 has 14 residues. CDR1 and CDR2 from the germline V gene are KGHSH and LQKENI. Trimming left V 6 bases short and J 0 bases short, with 11 bases between. The CDR3 loop is CASSPDRLNTEAFF. As DNA, the CDR3 is TGTGCCAGCTCCCCTGACAGGTTGAACACTGAAGCTTTCTTT.

The chain joins TRBV27 to TRBJ2-2; D is ambiguous. The CDR3 length is 10 residues. Germline lookup yields CDR1 MNHEY and CDR2 SMNVEV (reference sequence). CDR3 nucleotides: TGTGCTATCAACACCGGGGAGCTGTTTTTT. Its protein product is CAINTGELFF.

The rearrangement links TRBV18 to TRBJ1-5; D is possibly TRBD1 (6 bases). Germline V CDR1 and CDR2: KGHSH, LQKENI. The germline V and J ends were trimmed by 4 bases and 3 bases, with 10 bases remaining between them. The CDR3 has 14 amino acids. The CDR3 spells CASSQQGNNQPQHF. For the CDR3, the DNA is TGTGCCAGCTCACAACAGGGAAACAATCAGCCCCAGCATTTT.

Regarding this clone: Other DNA sequences in the sample encode the same CDR3. The gene calls are TRBV18 and TRBJ1-1; D call uncertain. Germline V CDR1 and CDR2: KGHSH, LQKENI. Trimming stripped 2 bases from V and 3 bases from J, with 7 bases between. This CDR3 is built from 13 residues. Here the CDR3 reads CASSPTRDTEAFF. The DNA of the CDR3 is TGTGCCAGCTCACCAACGAGGGACACTGAAGCTTTCTTT.

The chain has TRBV21-1 and TRBJ1-5; the table calls TRBD1, which could not be checked here. TRBV21-1 is a documented pseudogene. This CDR3 contains 14 residues. In nucleotides, the CDR3 is TGTGCCAGCAGCAAAGGTCAGGGTTTTCAGCCCCAGCATTTT. This encodes CASSKGQGFQPQHF.

This clone came up once. The chain uses TRBV29-1 and TRBJ2-1, with 9 nucleotides matching TRBD2. Germline lookup yields CDR1 SQVTM and CDR2 ANQGSEA. After removal of 2 bases from V and 8 bases from J, the junction contained 10 bases not matched to a gene. The CDR3 loop spans 15 amino acids. CDR3 DNA sequence: TGCAGCGTTGAACCTATTAGCGGGAGAAGCGATGAGCAGTTCTTC. Translating gives CSVEPISGRSDEQFF.

The chain couples TRBV2 to TRBJ2-2, with a weak D call TRBD1 (6 bases). Per the germline V gene, CDR1 is SNHLY and CDR2 is FYNNEI. V was cut by 4 bases and J by 0 bases, with 9 bases left in between. CDR3 length equals 15 residues. CDR3 sequence (DNA): TGTGCCAGCAGTGGGACAGCCGCGAACACCGGGGAGCTGTTTTTT. This translates into CASSGTAANTGELFF.

The V gene is TRBV2, the J gene TRBJ2-1, with 10 nucleotides matching TRBD1. CDR3 length: 15 amino acids. Germline CDR1 SNHLY, CDR2 FYNNEI. V shed 4 bases, J shed 2 bases, and the junction held 2 bases outside the gene matches. The CDR3 region is CASSGQGATYNEQFF. CDR3 coding DNA: TGTGCCAGCAGTGGACAGGGGGCTACCTACAATGAGCAGTTCTTC.

This clone appeared a single time. The chain combines TRBV4-3 with TRBJ2-3; perhaps D is TRBD1 or TRBD2 (5 bases each). Germline CDR1 and CDR2: LGHNA and YSLEER. This CDR3 is 15 amino acids long. Trimming took off 0 bases at V and 2 bases at J, with 9 bases between the two ends. This CDR3 is CASSQDEGTTDTQYF. In nucleotides, the CDR3 is TGCGCCAGCAGCCAAGATGAGGGGACCACAGATACGCAGTATTTT.

The chain couples TRBV7-9 to TRBJ2-7, with D possibly matching TRBD2 (6 bases). Per the germline V gene, CDR1 is SEHNR and CDR2 is FQNEAQ (reference sequence). Between the trimmed V and J ends, which lost 5 bases and 6 bases, there was a span of 17 bases. This CDR3 contains 14 residues. The CDR3 bases are TGTGCCAGCAGCCGCCCGGGACTGGGAGGCGAGCAGTACTTC. This translates into CASSRPGLGGEQYF. Full variable domain (remainder filled in from reference TRBV7-9 and TRBJ2-7): DTGVSQNPRHKITKRGQNVTFRCDPISEHNRLYWYRQTLGQGPEFLTYFQNEAQLEKSRLLSDRFSAERPKGSFSTLEIQRTEQGDSAMYLCASSRPGLGGEQYFGPGTRLTVT.